Listed below are T cell receptor beta chains from one sample, sequenced in a study of graft-versus-host responses after intestinal transplantation. Their antigens remain unidentified. Sequencing was performed with immunoSEQ multiplex PCR; in TCRdb, only in-frame clones are kept and a portion is missing. The sample carries tens of thousands of clones, roughly 87% recorded once. The source was unstimulated CD8+ T cells sorted from spleen or lymph node cells, collected before intestinal transplant. The source of these receptors is a human donor who received an intestinal transplant. The CDR3 runs from the conserved cysteine through the conserved F or W. The D gene is left open where the match is weak. A clone size is listed for some rows: how often the clone was seen (once, few, many), or a class if it is expanded.

clone_size	d_call	v_call	j_call	cdr3_nt	cdr3_aa
NA	NA	TRBV10-1	TRBJ2-5	TGCGCCATTACGCCTCGATCCGAGCAAGAGACCCAGTACTTC	CAITPRSEQETQYF
NA	TRBD2	TRBV6-6	TRBJ2-7	TGTGCCAGCACCTTCGGCGGGAGTACGGGCTTCGAGCAGTACTTC	CASTFGGSTGFEQYF
NA	TRBD1	TRBV5-1	TRBJ2-5	TGCGCCAGCAAAAGACAGGGGGCCAAGGGGGAGACCCAGTACTTC	CASKRQGAKGETQYF
NA	TRBD2	TRBV4-1	TRBJ2-7	TGCGCCAGCAGCCCACTAGGCACTAGCGGGAGCAGGAGCTCCTACGAGCAGTACTTC	CASSPLGTSGSRSSYEQYF
NA	NA	TRBV5-1	TRBJ1-1	TGCGCCAGCAGCTTCGGGGACGGGGACACTGAAGCTTTCTTT	CASSFGDGDTEAFF
NA	TRBD2	TRBV25-1	TRBJ2-1	TGTGCCAGCAGTGAATTCATTAGCCAAAGGGAGGGCAATGAGCAGTTCTTC	CASSEFISQREGNEQFF
NA	TRBD2	TRBV5-4	TRBJ2-1	TGTGCCAGCAGCGAGGGACTAGCCGGTGAGCAGTTCTTC	CASSEGLAGEQFF
NA	NA	TRBV13	TRBJ2-7	TGTGCCAGCAGCCGTCAGGGGTTCTCCTACGAGCAGTACTTC	CASSRQGFSYEQYF
once	NA	TRBV7-9	TRBJ2-7	TGTGCCAGCAGCTCGGAAGGGACAATCTACGAGCAGTACTTC	CASSSEGTIYEQYF
NA	NA	TRBV30	TRBJ2-5	TGTGCCTGGAATGTTCTCGCGGACCAAGAGACCCAGTACTTC	CAWNVLADQETQYF
NA	NA	TRBV2	TRBJ2-1	TGTGCCAGCAGTGGAAGCCCTAGCTCCTACAATGAGCAGTTCTTC	CASSGSPSSYNEQFF
once	NA	TRBV6-5	TRBJ2-7	TGTGCCAGCAGTGATACCCTTACAGGAAACGAGCAGTACTTC	CASSDTLTGNEQYF
NA	NA	TRBV6-6	TRBJ1-2	TGTGCCAGCAGCTCCGCCCAGGCCTATGGCTACACCTTC	CASSSAQAYGYTF
once	TRBD1	TRBV19	TRBJ1-5	TGTGCCAGTAGTGCCGCCACAGGGGGTTTTAGTCAGCCCCAGCATTTT	CASSAATGGFSQPQHF
NA	TRBD1	TRBV27	TRBJ1-2	TGTGCCAGCAGTTTGACAGGGACGAACTATGGCTACACCTTC	CASSLTGTNYGYTF
few	TRBD1	TRBV5-1	TRBJ1-4	TGCGCCAGCAGACGGGACAGGGGAAATGAAAAACTGTTTTTT	CASRRDRGNEKLFF
few	TRBD2	TRBV4-1	TRBJ2-7	TGCGCCAGCAGCCAAGGAGAGACTAGCGGGAACGAGCAGTACTTC	CASSQGETSGNEQYF
NA	NA	TRBV5-1	TRBJ2-2	TGCGCCAGCAGCTTGGTGCAGGGGAACACCGGGGAGCTGTTTTTT	CASSLVQGNTGELFF
once	TRBD2	TRBV7-9	TRBJ2-7	TGTGCCAGCAGCCTGACTAGCGGGAGGGCCGGACTTGAGGACGAGCAGTACTTC	CASSLTSGRAGLEDEQYF
NA	NA	TRBV10-3	TRBJ1-2	TGTGCCATCAGTGAGTCGGAGGGAGCTGTCACCAACTATGGCTACACCTTC	CAISESEGAVTNYGYTF
NA	TRBD2	TRBV7-2	TRBJ2-1	TGTGCCAGCAGCTTAGTTCCGTGGCGGGGGGCCTACAATGAGCAGTTCTTC	CASSLVPWRGAYNEQFF
NA	NA	TRBV4-1	TRBJ2-1	TGCGCCAGCAGCCCAAGGGCCCTCCCCCCTATATACAATGAGCAGTTCTTC	CASSPRALPPIYNEQFF
NA	NA	TRBV5-1	TRBJ2-3	TGCGCCAGCAGCTCGACCGACACAGATACGCAGTATTTT	CASSSTDTDTQYF
once	TRBD2	TRBV11-3	TRBJ2-1	TGTGCCAGCAGCTCGGGACTAGCGGGAGGGGAGTACAATGAGCAGTTCTTC	CASSSGLAGGEYNEQFF
NA	NA	TRBV5-1	TRBJ2-7	TGCGCCAGCAGCCTCGTTCGACAGCCGAACTCCTACGAGCAGTACTTC	CASSLVRQPNSYEQYF
NA	NA	TRBV5-4	TRBJ2-1	TGTGCCAGCAGCTCGTACAGGGTTAACAATGAGCAGTTCTTC	CASSSYRVNNEQFF
NA	NA	TRBV7-9	TRBJ1-1	TGTGCCAGCAGCCAAGGCAACACTGAAGCTTTCTTT	CASSQGNTEAFF
NA	TRBD2	TRBV7-2	TRBJ2-1	TGTGCCACCCTCGGCCAGGGACTAGCGGTATACAATGAGCAGTTCTTC	CATLGQGLAVYNEQFF
NA	NA	TRBV27	TRBJ2-1	TGTGCCAGCAGTGTCTACAATGAGCAGTTCTTC	CASSVYNEQFF
NA	NA	TRBV6-5	TRBJ2-2	TGTGCCAGCAGTTACTCAAGTAGGGGGTCCGGGGAGCTGTTTTTT	CASSYSSRGSGELFF
NA	NA	TRBV11-2	TRBJ2-1	TGTGCCAGCAGCTTAGTCGGGCACTCGGGACTCCAGTTTAACGATGAGCAGTTCTTC	CASSLVGHSGLQFNDEQFF
NA	NA	TRBV9	TRBJ2-7	TGTGCCAGCAGCGAGGAGACCGGGATCGGGCTGCGTGAGCAGTACTTC	CASSEETGIGLREQYF
NA	NA	TRBV4-1	TRBJ2-3	TGCGCCAGCAGCCAAGCCGGGCCTCGGGTGGGTGCAGATACGCAGTATTTT	CASSQAGPRVGADTQYF
medium-sized	TRBD1	TRBV11-1	TRBJ2-7	TGTGCCAGCAGCGCCGGGACAGGGGCCCACGAGCAGTACTTC	CASSAGTGAHEQYF
NA	TRBD2	TRBV28	TRBJ2-3	TGTGCCAGCAGTTCCCCTAGCGGCGACGCCACAGATACGCAGTATTTT	CASSSPSGDATDTQYF
NA	NA	TRBV27	TRBJ1-4	TGTGCCAGCAGTTTCCTCCTCAGCAGTAATGAAAAACTGTTTTTT	CASSFLLSSNEKLFF
once	TRBD1	TRBV5-5	TRBJ1-3	TGTGCCAGCAGCTTGCCCCGGACAGGGGGCCCCTCTGGAAACACCATATATTTT	CASSLPRTGGPSGNTIYF